The 15 T cell receptor beta chains reported below all come from one sample, sequenced in a study of PD-L1 blockade in urothelial cancer. Regarding time point: pretreatment peripheral blood. The method was immunoSEQ multiplex PCR; TCRdb's version includes in-frame clones alone and lacks a portion of them. The sample holds more than 45,000 clones; 75% to 85% are singletons and the top ten take 1.5% to 2%. This specimen was PBMCs, taken around atezolizumab (anti-PD-L1) treatment. Receptors were obtained from a man aged 50-59 years with urothelial cancer.

V gene TRBV10-3 combines with J gene TRBJ1-4; D is possibly TRBD1 (6 bases). The ends were cut back, 10 bases at V and 8 bases at J, with 17 bases in the middle. Germline CDR1 and CDR2: ENHRY and SYGVKD. This CDR3 has 13 amino acids. The CDR3 DNA sequence: TGTGCCACAGCGACAGGTTTGAGGGAAAAACTGTTTTTT. This gives the protein CATATGLREKLFF.

This clone was counted once. This chain uses TRBV5-1 with TRBJ2-1; D is uncertain. Germline CDR1 SGHRS, CDR2 YFSETQ. This CDR3 has 13 amino acids. Trimming cost V 6 bases and J 4 bases, with 11 bases left between them. The chain's CDR3 is CASTRNTYNEQFF. The DNA for the CDR3 is TGCGCCAGCACGAGGAACACGTACAATGAGCAGTTCTTC.

The gene calls are TRBV2 and TRBJ2-2, with D possibly being TRBD2 (7 bases). Germline CDR1 SNHLY, CDR2 FYNNEI. This CDR3 has 16 residues. V was shortened by 1 base and J by 3 bases, with 12 bases between the two germline ends. CDR3 sequence reads: CASSEGAGAHTGELFF. As DNA, the CDR3 is TGTGCCAGCAGTGAAGGCGCGGGGGCTCACACCGGGGAGCTGTTTTTT.

V and J are TRBV5-1 and TRBJ1-4, with TRBD1 identical over 9 bases. V lost 4 bases and J lost 7; bases outside the gene matches: 8. Germline-derived CDR1 and CDR2 are SGHRS and YFSETQ. The CDR3 extends over 15 amino acids. In DNA form, the CDR3 reads TGCGCCAGCAGCCCATGGGGACAGGGAAGTGAAAAACTGTTTTTT. Amino acid sequence: CASSPWGQGSEKLFF.

This clone was counted a few times. The chain is built from TRBV7-3 and TRBJ2-7; 7 bases line up with TRBD1. The germline CDR1 and CDR2 sequences are SGHTA and FQGTGA. The V segment lost 5 bases and the J segment 3 bases; nucleotides outside the gene matches: 13. The CDR3 is made up of 16 amino acids. CDR3 DNA sequence: TGTGCCAGCAGCCTCAGGTCCACGAGGGGGCTCTACGAGCAGTACTTC. This encodes CASSLRSTRGLYEQYF.

The chain couples TRBV19 to TRBJ1-1; D might be TRBD1 (5 bases). The V end lost 5 bases, the J end lost 1 base, and 8 bases lay between the germline ends. Germline V gene lookup returns CDR1 LNHDA and CDR2 SQIVND (reference sequence). The CDR3 spans 13 residues. CDR3 DNA sequence: TGTGCCAGTAGTGCGACAGCGAACACTGAAGCTTTCTTT. It yields the protein CASSATANTEAFF.

The V and J genes are TRBV6-1 and TRBJ1-2; D gene unclear. Trimming removed 8 bases at V and 4 bases at J, with 11 bases between. This CDR3 is 12 amino acids long. Germline V gene lookup returns CDR1 MNHNS and CDR2 SASEGT. In DNA, the CDR3 is TGTGCCAGCTCTCGGCGGAGCTATGGCTACACCTTC. Encoded protein: CASSRRSYGYTF.

The rearrangement links TRBV14 to TRBJ2-2; 7 bases match TRBD1. The V and J ends lost 4 bases and 10 bases, in that order; junction bases with no gene match: 9. CDR3 size: 14 residues. CDR1 and CDR2 from the germline V gene are SGHDN and FVKESK. Written as DNA, the CDR3 is TGTGCCAGCAGCCGATATTCCGACAGGGCGGAGCTGTTTTTT. Translating it yields CASSRYSDRAELFF. Combining the CDR3 with reference TRBV14 and TRBJ2-2 gives the whole variable domain EAGVTQFPSHSVIEKGQTVTLRCDPISGHDNLYWYRRVMGKEIKFLLHFVKESKQDESGMPNNRFLAERTGGTYSTLKVQPAELEDSGVYFCASSRYSDRAELFFGEGSRLTVL.

This sequence joins TRBV6-1 and TRBJ1-3; TRBD1 matches 7 bases. Trimming removed 3 bases from V and 8 bases from J; junction bases left unmatched: 10. Germline V lookup: CDR1 MNHNS, CDR2 SASEGT. This CDR3 is 15 amino acids long. The CDR3: CASSERGLGADTIYF. The DNA for the CDR3 is TGTGCCAGCAGTGAGAGGGGGCTGGGGGCGGACACCATATATTTT.

This chain uses TRBV7-2 with TRBJ1-5; perhaps TRBD1 as D (6 bases). CDR1 and CDR2 from the germline V gene are SGHTA and FQGNSA. Trimming removed 5 bases from V and 2 bases from J, with 25 bases in between. The CDR3 runs to 19 residues. The CDR3 DNA reads TGTGCCAGCAGCCCTCAAACCATTACAGGGCCCCGTCGCAATCAGCCCCAGCATTTT. Translated: CASSPQTITGPRRNQPQHF.

V and J are TRBV7-8 and TRBJ2-2, with 9 bases matching TRBD2. Germline assignment: CDR1 SGHVS and CDR2 FQNEAQ. J was trimmed by 1 base and V by 0 bases; bases with no gene match: 9. This CDR3 comprises 19 residues. The CDR3 region is CASSLAGIAGDLNTGELFF. The CDR3 DNA is TGTGCCAGCAGCTTAGCGGGAATAGCGGGGGACTTGAACACCGGGGAGCTGTTTTTT.

V gene TRBV6-6 combines with J gene TRBJ1-5; 9 positions agree with TRBD1. V lost 7 bases to trimming and J lost 3 bases; unmatched junction nucleotides: 7. CDR1 and CDR2 (germline): MNHNY, SVGAGI (reference sequence). CDR3 length equals 15 residues. The CDR3 sequence: CASNSGTGINQPQHF. The CDR3 DNA follows: TGTGCCAGCAATTCCGGGACAGGGATCAATCAGCCCCAGCATTTT.

V and J are TRBV7-8 and TRBJ2-1; 12 nucleotides align to TRBD2. Germline CDR1 is SGHVS and CDR2 is FQNEAQ. J gave up 8 bases and V 1 base, and 3 bases lay outside the gene matches. The CDR3 is made up of 15 amino acids. CDR3 loop: CASSLVTSGSDEQFF. The CDR3, as DNA: TGTGCCAGCAGCTTAGTGACTAGCGGGAGCGATGAGCAGTTCTTC.

The V gene is TRBV14, the J gene TRBJ1-2, with TRBD1 as a possible D gene (5 bases). CDR1 SGHDN and CDR2 FVKESK come from the germline V gene. The CDR3 is 13 residues long. Trimming stripped 2 bases from V and 3 bases from J, with 7 bases between. CDR3 amino acids: CASSQRGDYGYTF. In nucleotides, the CDR3 is TGTGCCAGCAGCCAAAGGGGTGACTATGGCTACACCTTC.

The chain has TRBV5-1 and TRBJ2-2; TRBD2 matches at 8 bases. This CDR3 has 15 amino acids. V was pared by 7 bases and J by 5 bases, with 10 bases of the junction left unmatched. The germline CDR1 and CDR2 sequences are SGHRS and YFSETQ. Here the CDR3 DNA reads TGCGCCAGCCAACTAGCGGATTTGAGAACCGGGGAGCTGTTTTTT. Amino acids: CASQLADLRTGELFF.